Listed here are 20 T cell receptor beta chains from one sample, sequenced in a study of T cell changes during pregnancy in multiple sclerosis. TCRdb keeps only in-frame clones here, not all; method: immunoSEQ multiplex PCR. In the table there are tens of thousands of clones, about 90% of which are singletons. The starting material was peripheral blood, obtained in the second trimester of pregnancy. These receptors were obtained from a female donor with multiple sclerosis, enrolled in a pregnancy study.

V is TRBV5-6 and J is TRBJ1-2; unclear D gene. Germline assignment: CDR1 SGHDT and CDR2 YYEEEE. The CDR3 runs 13 residues. V was shortened by 0 bases and J by 5 bases, with 8 bases between the two germline ends. The CDR3 region is CASSLERDYGYTF. The CDR3 nucleotides read TGTGCCAGCAGCTTGGAGAGGGATTATGGCTACACCTTC.

The chain uses TRBV30 and TRBJ1-2; possibly TRBD1 for D (5 bases). V lost 5 bases to trimming and J lost 7 bases, with 14 bases between them. Germline CDR1 and CDR2: GTSNPN and SVGIG (reference sequence). The CDR3 contains 12 residues. The CDR3 spells CAWPRQGFGYTF. CDR3 DNA: TGTGCCTGGCCTCGTCAGGGCTTTGGCTACACCTTC.

This chain connects TRBV7-9 to TRBJ1-2, with 8 bases that match TRBD1. Germline CDR1 SEHNR, CDR2 FQNEAQ (reference sequence). J was trimmed by 4 bases and V by 1 base; bases with no gene match: 5. This CDR3 is 15 amino acids long. Here the CDR3 reads CASSLGQGIPYGYTF. As DNA, the CDR3 is TGTGCCAGCAGCTTAGGACAGGGGATACCCTATGGCTACACCTTC.

This chain joins TRBV9 and TRBJ2-4, with 8 bases fitting TRBD2. CDR3 length: 15 amino acids. The trim removed 0 bases at V and 8 bases at J, leaving 7 bases unmatched. From germline, CDR1 is SGDLS and CDR2 YYNGEE. The CDR3 sequence: CASSVESSGEDIQYF. DNA for the CDR3: TGTGCCAGCAGCGTAGAGAGTAGCGGGGAGGACATTCAGTACTTC.

V usage is TRBV10-3 and J usage is TRBJ1-1; 8 bases map to TRBD1. Germline CDR1 is ENHRY and CDR2 is SYGVKD. J gave up 1 base and V 4 bases, and 5 bases lay outside the gene matches. The CDR3 spans 15 residues. The CDR3 here is CAISVGGQENTEAFF. The CDR3 bases are TGTGCCATCAGTGTGGGGGGACAGGAGAACACTGAAGCTTTCTTT.

The rearrangement uses TRBV18 and TRBJ1-5, with D unclear. Germline CDR1 reads KGHSH; CDR2 reads LQKENI. Trimming took off 3 bases at V and 1 base at J, with 7 bases between the two ends. The CDR3 is 14 amino acids. CDR3 bases: TGTGCCAGCTCACCGACATCGAGCAATCAGCCCCAGCATTTT. Residues: CASSPTSSNQPQHF.

This clone was found a few times. The chain has TRBV29-1 and TRBJ1-1, with TRBD1 matching over 7 bases. V gave up 6 bases and J gave up 4 bases; unmatched junction bases: 5. CDR3 length equals 12 residues. Germline-derived CDR1 and CDR2 are SQVTM and ANQGSEA. The CDR3 DNA reads as TGCAGCGTGGTCCAGGGGGTCACTGAAGCTTTCTTT. Translated: CSVVQGVTEAFF.

The chain joins TRBV7-8 to TRBJ1-2; 7 positions agree with TRBD1. The ends lost 5 bases at V and 8 bases at J; junction bases unmatched: 5. The CDR3 has 12 amino acids. CDR1 and CDR2 (germline): SGHVS, FQNEAQ. The DNA of the CDR3 is TGTGCCAGCAGCCCGACAGGGAGAGGCTACACCTTC. Translating gives CASSPTGRGYTF.

The chain employs TRBV7-2 and TRBJ1-5; TRBD1 agrees at 7 bases. This CDR3 region has 16 residues. Trimming at V came to 4 bases and at J to 0 bases, leaving 6 bases not matched to a gene. CDR1 is SGHTA and CDR2 is FQGNSA in the germline V gene. CDR3 protein: CASSSWGTDSNQPQHF. CDR3 coding DNA: TGTGCCAGCAGCTCGTGGGGGACAGATAGCAATCAGCCCCAGCATTTT.

This chain connects TRBV1 to TRBJ1-2; the table names TRBD1, a call not compared with the DNA. TRBV1 is annotated as a pseudogene. CDR3 size: 13 residues. The CDR3, as DNA: TGCACCAGCAGAATGACAGAGAACTATGGCTACACCTTC. The encoded protein is CTSRMTENYGYTF.

The CDR3 DNA reads as TGTGCCAGCAAAACAGGTATGAACACTGAAGCTTTCTTT. It is translated as CASKTGMNTEAFF. The chain joins TRBV25-1 to TRBJ1-1; D is possibly TRBD1 (5 bases). V was trimmed by 7 bases and J by 0 bases, leaving 9 bases between them. The CDR3 runs 13 residues. CDR1 and CDR2 (germline): MGHDK, SYGVNS. Drawing the rest from reference TRBV25-1 and TRBJ1-1, the complete variable domain is EADIYQTPRYLVIGTGKKITLECSQTMGHDKMYWYQQDPGMELHLIHYSYGVNSTEKGDLSSESTVSRIRTEHFPLTLESARPSHTSQYLCASKTGMNTEAFFGQGTRLTVV.

This rearrangement joins TRBV7-3 to TRBJ1-1, with D unresolved. The CDR3 is 14 residues long. Looked up from germline, CDR1 is SGHTA and CDR2 is FQGTGA. Trimming left V 2 bases short and J 6 bases short, with 13 bases between. This chain's CDR3 is CASSLLERYSEAFF. The CDR3 region has the DNA TGTGCCAGCAGCTTACTTGAGCGATATTCTGAAGCTTTCTTT.

The V call is TRBV27, the J call TRBJ2-4; 7 bases line up with TRBD1. CDR3 length: 13 amino acids. Looked up from germline, CDR1 is MNHEY and CDR2 is SMNVEV (reference sequence). V lost 4 bases to trimming and J lost 4 bases; unmatched junction nucleotides: 1. CDR3 protein: CASSWDRKNIQYF. CDR3 sequence (DNA): TGTGCCAGCAGTTGGGACAGAAAAAACATTCAGTACTTC.

This chain uses TRBV19 with TRBJ1-2; D may be TRBD1 (5 bases). The germline V gene has CDR1 LNHDA and CDR2 SQIVND (reference sequence). This CDR3 contains 14 residues. Trimming took off 7 bases at V and 0 bases at J, with 12 bases between the two ends. The CDR3 coding sequence is TGTGCCAGTAATGACAGAAGGGCTAACTATGGCTACACCTTC. Amino acid sequence: CASNDRRANYGYTF.

The V and J genes are TRBV7-6 and TRBJ1-5; 7 bases align to TRBD1. V lost 5 bases and J lost 6; bases outside the gene matches: 4. This CDR3 region has 13 residues. Germline CDR1 reads SGHVS; CDR2 reads FNYEAQ. This CDR3 is CASSLDRVQPQHF. The CDR3 DNA follows: TGTGCCAGCAGCCTCGACAGGGTTCAGCCCCAGCATTTT. The full variable domain, completed using reference TRBV7-6 and TRBJ1-5, is GAGVSQSPRYKVTKRGQDVALRCDPISGHVSLYWYRQALGQGPEFLTYFNYEAQQDKSGLPNDRFSAERPEGSISTLTIQRTEQRDSAMYRCASSLDRVQPQHFGDGTRLSIL.

The chain combines TRBV5-4 with TRBJ1-6, with D tentatively TRBD1 (6 bases). There are 16 residues in the CDR3. The V end was cut by 2 bases, the J end by 3 bases, with 12 bases between. CDR1 and CDR2 (germline): SGHNT, YYREEE (reference sequence). CDR3 coding DNA: TGTGCCAGCAGCTTATATGGGGGCAGCTATAATTCACCCCTCCACTTT. It codes for CASSLYGGSYNSPLHF.

This clone was observed once. The chain employs TRBV9 and TRBJ1-2; 10 nucleotides align to TRBD1. Germline CDR1 SGDLS, CDR2 YYNGEE. J gave up 4 bases and V 4 bases, and 7 bases lay outside the gene matches. The CDR3 sequence is 15 residues long. The CDR3 region is CASSSRQGAGYGYTF. CDR3 bases: TGTGCCAGCAGCTCCCGACAGGGGGCTGGCTATGGCTACACCTTC.

The rearrangement joins TRBV4-1 to TRBJ2-7, with 8 bases lining up with TRBD1. V lost 0 bases, J lost 4 bases, and 11 bases stayed unmatched. The CDR3 extends over 17 amino acids. Germline CDR1 is MGHRA and CDR2 is YSYEKL. The CDR3 DNA reads as TGCGCCAGCAGCCAAGACTCGGGGGCCGACAGGGGTTACGAGCAGTACTTC. Translated, it gives CASSQDSGADRGYEQYF.

The chain links TRBV7-8 to TRBJ1-1, with TRBD1 identical over 9 bases. There are 14 residues in the CDR3. Germline assignment: CDR1 SGHVS and CDR2 FQNEAQ. J was trimmed by 5 bases and V by 5 bases; bases with no gene match: 6. CDR3 sequence reads: CASSTGQGWTEAFF. The CDR3 coding sequence is TGTGCCAGCAGCACGGGACAGGGATGGACTGAAGCTTTCTTT.

Regarding this clone: A junction end diverges from the germline sequence, so it may reflect a read error. This sequence joins TRBV15 and TRBJ2-7, with D uncertain. The CDR3 is 12 residues long. The germline V gene encodes CDR1 LNHNV and CDR2 YYDKDF (reference sequence). CDR3 sequence reads: CATSGDFYEQYF. The CDR3 bases are TGTGCCACCAGCGGAGACTTCTACGAGCAGTACTTC.